The 18 T cell receptor beta chains below were found in one sample sequenced in a study of metastatic and nonmetastatic thyroid tumors. Every patient underwent thyroid surgery untreated. TCRdb called clones again from the PCR reads with MiXCR. Here the sample spans fewer than 55,000 clones, around 17% being singletons. The sample taken for sequencing was blood. The receptors derive from a female donor with papillary thyroid cancer or a benign thyroid nodule (not recorded which). Some clones in this sample may be carry-over from other donors' samples.

This clone was observed many times. The rearrangement links TRBV28 to TRBJ1-2; 9 nucleotides align to TRBD1. Germline CDR1 is MDHEN and CDR2 is SYDVKM. The CDR3 is made up of 15 amino acids. Unmatched junction bases numbered 9, after V lost 3 bases and J lost 7 bases. DNA of the CDR3: TGTGCCAGCAGTTTGGGAGGACAGGGGAGGGGTGGCTACACCTTC. It codes for CASSLGGQGRGGYTF.

This clone was observed many times. The chain employs TRBV2 and TRBJ2-6; D is unclear. Germline CDR1 is SNHLY and CDR2 is FYNNEI. Trimming cost V 4 bases and J 4 bases, with 11 bases left between them. This CDR3 region has 15 residues. As DNA, the CDR3 is TGTGCCAGCAGTGTAAGGAATCAGGGGGCCAACGTCCTGACTTTC. Its translation: CASSVRNQGANVLTF.

This clone was seen many times. The chain carries TRBV12-3 or TRBV12-4 and TRBJ2-2, with D perhaps matching TRBD1 or TRBD2 (5 bases each). The CDR3 is made up of 16 amino acids. The V gene lost 5 bases and the J gene lost 1 base, with 14 bases spanning the gap. As DNA, the CDR3 is TGTGCCAGCAGTCCGACGGGGCCAGGGAACACCGGGGAGCTGTTTTTT. It specifies CASSPTGPGNTGELFF.

The table lists this clone with many counts. V usage is TRBV2 and J usage is TRBJ1-4; the D is unclear. Trimming pared 2 bases from V and 6 bases from J, leaving 7 bases between. Germline CDR1 and CDR2: SNHLY and FYNNEI. The CDR3 sequence is 13 residues long. Written as DNA, the CDR3 is TGTGCCAGCAGTGAACAGCTGGATGAAAAACTGTTTTTT. It translates to CASSEQLDEKLFF.

J is TRBJ1-6 and V is TRBV4-1; 7 nucleotides agree with TRBD1. V trimming: 4 bases; J trimming: 16 bases; junction bases outside the gene matches: 10. The CDR3 length is 13 residues. Germline CDR1 is MGHRA and CDR2 is YSYEKL. The DNA for the CDR3 is TGCGCCAGCAGCCCGGAGGGGGCCGTTGGTCTCCACTTT. Translating gives CASSPEGAVGLHF.

This clone has at least ten counts. The rearrangement links TRBV7-7 to TRBJ1-6, with 7 bases aligning to TRBD1. The CDR3 sequence is 14 residues long. J gave up 6 bases and V 5 bases, and 4 bases lay outside the gene matches. Germline assignment: CDR1 SSHAT and CDR2 FNYEAQ (reference sequence). CDR3 nucleotide sequence: TGTGCCAGCAGCGCAAACAGGGGTAATTCACCCCTCCACTTT. Residues: CASSANRGNSPLHF.

The rearrangement joins TRBV5-1 to TRBJ1-1; 9 bases agree with TRBD1. The CDR3 extends over 15 amino acids. CDR1 is SGHRS and CDR2 is YFSETQ in the germline V gene. The junction had 9 bases not matched to a gene; V was cut back by 4 bases and J by 5 bases. The CDR3 loop reads CASSISRDRATEAFF. DNA for the CDR3: TGCGCCAGCAGCATAAGCCGGGACAGGGCGACTGAAGCTTTCTTT.

This clone occurred a few times. V usage is TRBV18 and J usage is TRBJ1-4, with D unclear. The V and J ends lost 2 bases and 5 bases respectively, with 15 bases between them. Germline V gene data show CDR1 as KGHSH and CDR2 as LQKENI. CDR3 length: 16 residues. CDR3 loop: CASSPYSEVPNEKLFF. The DNA for the CDR3 is TGTGCCAGCTCACCATACTCCGAGGTGCCGAATGAAAAACTGTTTTTT.

The chain uses TRBV5-5 and TRBJ1-2; tentatively, D is TRBD1 (6 bases). CDR1 and CDR2 (germline): SGHKS, YYEKEE (reference sequence). Trimming stripped 1 base from V and 7 bases from J, with 17 bases between. The CDR3 is 15 residues long. The CDR3 nucleotides are TGTGCCAGCAGCTTGCGCCCGGGACATGAAATTGGCTACACCTTC. Encoded protein: CASSLRPGHEIGYTF.

The chain uses TRBV5-1 and TRBJ1-6; 7 nucleotides line up with TRBD1. Germline CDR1 and CDR2: SGHRS and YFSETQ. CDR3 length equals 15 residues. Trimming took 3 bases from V and 10 from J; bases not matched to a gene: 10. This CDR3 is CASSSFGTESSPLHF. CDR3 in DNA: TGCGCCAGCAGCTCCTTTGGGACAGAAAGCTCACCCCTCCACTTT.

This clone was detected a few times. Because the CDR3 is missing its conserved closing phenylalanine or tryptophan, this is likely a read error. The chain carries TRBV12-3 or TRBV12-4 and TRBJ2-5, with D perhaps assigned TRBD1 or TRBD2 (5 bases each). V was cut by 4 bases and J by 9 bases, with 15 bases left in between. The CDR3 consists of 13 residues. As DNA, the CDR3 is TGTGCCAGCAGTTCGGGACCGACGACGGCCCAGTACCTC. Its protein is CASSSGPTTAQYL.

In its sample, this clone was seen many times. The chain joins TRBV30 to TRBJ2-3; D remains ambiguous. Per germline, CDR1 GTSNPN and CDR2 SVGIG (reference sequence). With 5 bases removed from V and 3 bases from J, the gap between germline ends came to 9 bases. The CDR3 contains 12 residues. The CDR3 region is CAWSLYTDTQYF. As DNA, the CDR3 is TGTGCCTGGTCCTTATATACAGATACGCAGTATTTT. Variable domain in full (rest from reference TRBV30 and TRBJ2-3): SQTIHQWPATLVQPVGSPLSLECTVEGTSNPNLYWYRQAAGRGLQLLFYSVGIGQISSEVPQNLSASRPQDRQFILSSKKLLLSDSGFYLCAWSLYTDTQYFGPGTRLTVL.

This clone was counted ten times or more. The chain uses TRBV12-3 or TRBV12-4 and TRBJ2-1; no clear D. The CDR3 runs 14 residues. V was cut by 5 bases and J by 5 bases, with 13 bases left in between. CDR3 bases: TGTGCCAGCAGTCCCAGAAATGTCGACAATGAGCAGTTCTTC. Translated: CASSPRNVDNEQFF.

This clone was recorded at least ten times. The CDR3 DNA sequence: TGTGCCAGCAGTTCCTTACCAGCGGGAGCCACAGATACGCAGTATTTT. It encodes CASSSLPAGATDTQYF. The V call is TRBV27, the J call TRBJ2-3; TRBD2 agrees at 8 bases. The CDR3 loop spans 16 amino acids. V lost 4 bases, J lost 2 bases, and 8 bases stayed unmatched. CDR1 MNHEY and CDR2 SMNVEV come from the germline V gene (reference sequence).

This clone was seen ten or more times. The chain couples TRBV5-1 to TRBJ1-1, with unresolved D. The CDR3 runs to 14 residues. V was shortened by 3 bases and J by 1 base, with 10 bases between the two germline ends. CDR1 SGHRS and CDR2 YFSETQ come from the germline V gene. CDR3 sequence (DNA): TGCGCCAGCAGCTCCAACCCCGGGAACACTGAAGCTTTCTTT. It yields the protein CASSSNPGNTEAFF.

By share of the sample, this clone is medium-sized. The J gene is TRBJ2-1, the V gene TRBV6-1; no definite D call. Trimming shortened V by 1 base and J by 8 bases, and 21 bases separated the two germline ends. The CDR3 contains 17 residues. Germline CDR1 and CDR2: MNHNS and SASEGT. The CDR3, as DNA: TGTGCCAGCAGTGAAGAAATCCCGGCAGGTCAATTCGATGAGCAGTTCTTC. Protein product: CASSEEIPAGQFDEQFF.

This clone was picked up many times. The rearrangement links TRBV5-5 to TRBJ2-3; unclear D gene. Germline V gene sequence: CDR1 SGHKS, CDR2 YYEKEE (reference sequence). The CDR3 is 14 residues long. Trimming took 0 bases from V and 5 from J, leaving 10 bases between them. The CDR3 spells CASSLGSGRDTQYF. In DNA, the CDR3 is TGTGCCAGCAGCTTGGGCTCGGGTAGAGATACGCAGTATTTT.

By its share, this clone is medium-sized. This chain joins TRBV6-5 and TRBJ1-6; D ambiguous. Trimming cost V 0 bases and J 7 bases, with 13 bases left between them. The CDR3 length is 16 residues. Germline V gene data show CDR1 as MNHEY and CDR2 as SVGAGI. CDR3 loop: CASSYSDPTLNSPLHF. The CDR3, as DNA: TGTGCCAGCAGTTACTCAGACCCAACCCTAAATTCACCCCTCCACTTT.